Given below is one T cell receptor beta chain in context. These data are taken from a study of cytotoxic CD8 clonotypes in ibrutinib-treated CLL. Libraries were prepared by immunoSEQ multiplex PCR; TCRdb keeps only in-frame clonotypes and omits some of them. The sample contains about 29,000 clones, around three fifths of which appear only once. Sequencing was performed on PBMCs, taken before ibrutinib treatment. This TCR came from a human donor with chronic lymphocytic leukemia.

CDR3 DNA sequence: TGTGCCAGCAGTGAAGGGGGTCCTACCGGGGAGCTGTTTTTT. Its protein is CASSEGGPTGELFF. The rearrangement links TRBV2 to TRBJ2-2; D is ambiguous. Trimming removed 1 base at V and 5 bases at J, with 8 bases between. CDR3 length: 14 residues. Germline values: CDR1 SNHLY, CDR2 FYNNEI.